What follows are 29 T cell receptor beta chains derived from one specimen sequenced in a study of response to subunit inactivated influenza vaccine. TCRdb redid the calling of the RT-PCR reads with MiXCR, one entry per CDR3 protein. In the table there are about 650,000 distinct CDR3 sequences, 11% to 15% of which are singletons. The sample consisted of PBMCs from blood, taken 14 to 15 days before vaccination. These receptors were obtained from a man over 45 who received an inactivated influenza vaccine.

This clonotype was counted ten times or more. The rearrangement uses TRBV5-1 and TRBJ1-2, with D tentatively TRBD1 (6 bases). Trimming shortened V by 1 base and J by 7 bases, and 17 bases separated the two germline ends. The CDR3 sequence is 15 residues long. Germline loops: CDR1 SGHRS, CDR2 YFSETQ. The CDR3 bases are TGCGCCAGCAGCTTGCATGCAGGGGTGGACGGTGGCTACACCTTC. This encodes CASSLHAGVDGGYTF.

Only a few counts were recorded for this clonotype. The chain links TRBV7-2 to TRBJ1-6, with D possibly TRBD1 on 6 matching bases. The length of the CDR3 is 16 residues. V was cut by 1 base and J by 6 bases, with 13 bases left in between. The germline CDR1 and CDR2 sequences are SGHTA and FQGNSA. The CDR3 here is CASSLEGGRGNSPLHF. The CDR3 region has the DNA TGTGCCAGCAGCTTAGAGGGGGGGCGGGGTAATTCACCCCTCCACTTT. The variable domain in full, with the rest retrieved from reference TRBV7-2 and TRBJ1-6, is GAGVSQSPSNKVTEKGKDVELRCDPISGHTALYWYRQSLGQGLEFLIYFQGNSAPDKSGLPSDRFSAERTGGSVSTLTIQRTQQEDSAVYLCASSLEGGRGNSPLHFGNGTRLTVT.

Points on this clonotype: One base away lies a much larger clone, so this may be a sequencing read error. Written as DNA, the CDR3 is TGCGCCAGCAGCCAGGACGGGGAGCTGTTTTTT. This codes for CASSQDGELFF. The chain is built from TRBV4-3 and TRBJ2-2; D not certain. Germline V gene data show CDR1 as LGHNA and CDR2 as YSLEER. There are 11 residues in the CDR3. V dropped 3 bases and J dropped 7 bases, with 3 bases sitting between them.

This clonotype was picked up many times. This rearrangement joins TRBV12-3 or TRBV12-4 to TRBJ2-2, with unresolved D. Trimming left V 6 bases short and J 6 bases short, with 8 bases between. CDR3 length: 12 residues. In DNA form, the CDR3 reads TGTGCCAGCAGCTTGGTCTCCGGGGAGCTGTTTTTT. It is translated as CASSLVSGELFF.

This clonotype was detected many times. This chain joins TRBV5-1 and TRBJ2-1, with 8 bases matching TRBD1. V lost 1 base and J lost 6; bases outside the gene matches: 6. The germline V gene encodes CDR1 SGHRS and CDR2 YFSETQ. This CDR3 has 15 residues. The CDR3 sequence: CASSLLTGDLNEQFF. CDR3 bases: TGCGCCAGCAGCTTGTTGACAGGGGATCTCAATGAGCAGTTCTTC.

The table lists this clonotype with a few counts. This sequence joins TRBV7-2 and TRBJ2-2; 10 bases map to TRBD1. The germline CDR1 and CDR2 sequences are SGHTA and FQGNSA. This CDR3 has 16 residues. J gave up 5 bases and V 4 bases, and 7 bases lay outside the gene matches. CDR3 coding DNA: TGTGCCAGCAGCTCTCGACAGGGGGCCGTTACCGGGGAGCTGTTTTTT. This gives the protein CASSSRQGAVTGELFF.

V is TRBV4-2 and J is TRBJ1-3; D unclear. V was clipped by 4 bases and J by 0 bases, with 10 bases between them. Germline V gene data show CDR1 as LGHNA and CDR2 as YNFKEQ. The length of the CDR3 is 15 residues. This chain's CDR3 is CASSPRLLSGNTIYF. DNA for the CDR3: TGTGCCAGCAGCCCTAGACTGCTCTCTGGAAACACCATATATTTT.

V gene TRBV7-2 combines with J gene TRBJ2-3; 10 bases are shared with TRBD2. Germline V gives CDR1 SGHTA, CDR2 FQGNSA. The CDR3 has 17 amino acids. Trimming took 1 base from V and 2 from J; bases not matched to a gene: 6. CDR3 DNA sequence: TGTGCCAGCAGCTTAGTCGGAGCGGGGGGGCTCACAGATACGCAGTATTTT. Encoded protein: CASSLVGAGGLTDTQYF.

J is TRBJ2-5 and V is TRBV15, with 10 bases identical to TRBD2. The trim removed 4 bases at V and 1 base at J, leaving 3 bases unmatched. The length of the CDR3 is 15 residues. Germline lookup yields CDR1 LNHNV and CDR2 YYDKDF (reference sequence). CDR3 sequence: CATSKASGGQETQYF. The CDR3, as DNA: TGTGCCACCAGCAAGGCTAGCGGGGGCCAAGAGACCCAGTACTTC.

The sample holds many counts of this clonotype. V gene TRBV7-2 combines with J gene TRBJ1-5, with D unclear. Trimming pared 2 bases from V and 9 bases from J, leaving 17 bases between. Germline V gene lookup returns CDR1 SGHTA and CDR2 FQGNSA. This CDR3 contains 15 residues. CDR3 in DNA: TGTGCCAGCAGCTTATCGGCCCTTCGCGACTGGCCCCAGCATTTT. Its protein is CASSLSALRDWPQHF.

The genes are TRBV7-2 and TRBJ2-7; D remains unclear. Germline loops: CDR1 SGHTA, CDR2 FQGNSA. The CDR3 is 15 amino acids. V lost 5 bases and J lost 2, with 16 bases in between. The CDR3 sequence: CASSTRAPTPYEQYF. DNA of the CDR3: TGTGCCAGCAGCACCCGGGCCCCGACCCCCTACGAGCAGTACTTC.

The sample holds many counts of this clonotype. The V and J genes are TRBV15 and TRBJ2-1; D is unresolved. The CDR3 contains 14 residues. Germline values: CDR1 LNHNV, CDR2 YYDKDF (reference sequence). Trimming removed 0 bases at V and 5 bases at J, with 8 bases between. The CDR3 loop reads CATSRDLKNNEQFF. The CDR3 coding sequence is TGTGCCACCAGCAGAGATCTCAAGAACAATGAGCAGTTCTTC.

The chain joins TRBV7-6 to TRBJ2-2; weak D call: TRBD1 (6 bases). CDR1 and CDR2 (germline): SGHVS, FNYEAQ. This CDR3 spans 16 amino acids. The V end lost 2 bases, the J end lost 6 bases, and 16 bases lay between the germline ends. CDR3 nucleotide sequence: TGTGCCAGCAGCTTAACGTCAGGGGCGCCCCCCGGGGAGCTGTTTTTT. Amino acid sequence: CASSLTSGAPPGELFF. Together with reference TRBV7-6 and TRBJ2-2, the CDR3 gives the full variable domain: GAGVSQSPRYKVTKRGQDVALRCDPISGHVSLYWYRQALGQGPEFLTYFNYEAQQDKSGLPNDRFSAERPEGSISTLTIQRTEQRDSAMYRCASSLTSGAPPGELFFGEGSRLTVL.

V and J are TRBV20-1 and TRBJ2-7, with a possible D match to TRBD1 (6 bases). V was trimmed by 6 bases and J by 0 bases, leaving 18 bases between them. The germline V gene encodes CDR1 DFQATT and CDR2 SNEGSKA (reference sequence). CDR3 length equals 15 residues. The CDR3 nucleotides are TGCAGTGCGGAGTACTCGCGGACAGCCTCCTACGAGCAGTACTTC. This gives the protein CSAEYSRTASYEQYF.

This clonotype appeared a few times. The CDR3 region is CASSTRFPGAGGGYTF. The CDR3 coding sequence is TGTGCCAGCAGTACCCGTTTCCCGGGAGCCGGAGGGGGCTACACCTTC. The chain recombines TRBV2 with TRBJ1-2; D gene unclear. CDR1 and CDR2 (germline): SNHLY, FYNNEI. The CDR3 is made up of 16 amino acids. The V end was cut by 5 bases, the J end by 8 bases, with 24 bases between.

In its sample, this clonotype was seen many times. V and J are TRBV15 and TRBJ2-2; D is uncertain. This CDR3 comprises 16 residues. Per germline, CDR1 LNHNV and CDR2 YYDKDF (reference sequence). V lost 0 bases and J 7 bases, leaving 15 bases between the germline ends. The chain's CDR3 is CATSRDLFQAFGELFF. The CDR3 region has the DNA TGTGCCACCAGCAGAGATCTCTTCCAGGCCTTCGGGGAGCTGTTTTTT.

This clonotype was observed a handful of times. This chain links TRBV24-1 with TRBJ2-1; D call uncertain. With 9 bases removed from V and 3 bases from J, the gap between germline ends came to 5 bases. Germline CDR1 reads KGHDR; CDR2 reads SFDVKD. There are 11 residues in the CDR3. CDR3 nucleotide sequence: TGTGCCACCGGGAACTACAATGAGCAGTTCTTC. This sequence encodes CATGNYNEQFF.

This clonotype was counted a few times. The rearrangement joins TRBV5-1 to TRBJ1-2; possible D gene TRBD1, 5 bases. Trimming took off 4 bases at V and 4 bases at J, with 20 bases between the two ends. Germline V CDR1 and CDR2: SGHRS, YFSETQ. This CDR3 has 16 amino acids. In DNA form, the CDR3 reads TGCGCCAGCAGCGCTACGACAGAGAAAAACCTCTATGGCTACACCTTC. Translation gives CASSATTEKNLYGYTF.

In this sample, this clonotype turned up a few times. V gene TRBV15 combines with J gene TRBJ2-3; D is undetermined. The CDR3 is 14 residues long. Trimming pared 0 bases from V and 1 base from J, leaving 5 bases between. Germline lookup yields CDR1 LNHNV and CDR2 YYDKDF (reference sequence). The CDR3 sequence is CATSRDYGTDTQYF. The CDR3 nucleotides are TGTGCCACCAGCAGAGATTACGGCACAGATACGCAGTATTTT.

V and J are TRBV5-4 and TRBJ1-4; D remains ambiguous. The CDR3 consists of 14 residues. V was shortened by 0 bases and J by 7 bases, with 10 bases between the two germline ends. CDR1 is SGHNT, CDR2 YYREEE, per germline (reference sequence). The CDR3 coding sequence is TGTGCCAGCAGCTTGGACCCCATGGGTGAAAAACTGTTTTTT. This codes for CASSLDPMGEKLFF.

The table lists this clonotype with a few counts. Written as DNA, the CDR3 is TGTGCCAGCAGTGCCGGGCCCAATTCACCCCTCCACTTT. Residues: CASSAGPNSPLHF. This chain joins TRBV27 and TRBJ1-6; D is unclear. With 5 bases removed from V and 7 bases from J, the gap between germline ends came to 9 bases. Germline V lookup: CDR1 MNHEY, CDR2 SMNVEV (reference sequence). The CDR3 runs to 13 residues.

The chain couples TRBV5-6 to TRBJ1-5, with D possibly being TRBD1 (6 bases). Germline-derived CDR1 and CDR2 are SGHDT and YYEEEE. The germline V and J ends were trimmed by 2 bases and 5 bases, with 11 bases remaining between them. The CDR3 has 14 residues. The CDR3 sequence is CASSFGAGDQPQHF. In DNA form, the CDR3 reads TGTGCCAGCAGCTTCGGGGCAGGGGATCAGCCCCAGCATTTT.

This sequence joins TRBV5-1 and TRBJ2-7; no clear D gene. The V gene lost 4 bases and the J gene lost 6 bases, with 17 bases spanning the gap. Per germline, CDR1 SGHRS and CDR2 YFSETQ. The CDR3 consists of 14 residues. CDR3 sequence: CASSTGPGSLEQYF. CDR3 nucleotide sequence: TGCGCCAGCAGCACCGGACCCGGTTCCCTCGAGCAGTACTTC.

This clonotype was counted at least ten times. The V gene is TRBV20-1, the J gene TRBJ1-5; 10 nucleotides align to TRBD1. CDR1 and CDR2 (germline): DFQATT, SNEGSKA (reference sequence). CDR3 length: 13 residues. J gave up 6 bases and V 4 bases, and 3 bases lay outside the gene matches. The chain's CDR3 is CSATDRGLQPQHF. CDR3 nucleotide sequence: TGCAGTGCTACCGACAGGGGGCTTCAGCCCCAGCATTTT.

The rearrangement uses TRBV6-2 or TRBV6-3 and TRBJ1-5; 9 bases are a match to TRBD1. V gave up 6 bases and J gave up 9 bases; unmatched junction bases: 6. The CDR3 length is 13 residues. Germline CDR1 reads MNHEY; CDR2 reads SVGEGT. This CDR3 is CASSSQDRGPQHF. The CDR3 nucleotides are TGTGCCAGCAGCTCCCAGGACAGGGGGCCCCAGCATTTT.

The V call is TRBV5-1, the J call TRBJ1-6, with D hard to call. Germline-derived CDR1 and CDR2 are SGHRS and YFSETQ. This CDR3 has 13 residues. Trimming cost V 4 bases and J 8 bases, with 10 bases left between them. DNA of the CDR3: TGCGCCAGCAGCCCGAGGATGGATTCACCCCTCCACTTT. As protein: CASSPRMDSPLHF.

This sequence joins TRBV5-1 and TRBJ1-3, with TRBD1 matching 7 bases. The V and J ends lost 1 base and 5 bases, in that order; junction bases with no gene match: 6. Germline CDR1 reads SGHRS; CDR2 reads YFSETQ. This CDR3 spans 15 amino acids. CDR3 DNA: TGCGCCAGCAGCTTGACGACAGGGAGTAGAAACACCATATATTTT. It yields the protein CASSLTTGSRNTIYF.

The CDR3 nucleotides read TGTGCCAGTAGGCGAGGGGGAGGGCGCAATGAGCAGTTCTTC. This codes for CASRRGGGRNEQFF. The chain combines TRBV19 with TRBJ2-1; D possibly corresponds to TRBD2 (7 bases). Trimming removed 6 bases from V and 6 bases from J, with 15 bases in between. This CDR3 contains 14 residues. Per germline, CDR1 LNHDA and CDR2 SQIVND (reference sequence).

This clonotype was seen once. This chain joins TRBV7-9 and TRBJ2-7, with 10 bases matching TRBD2. Trimming at V came to 5 bases and at J to 6 bases, leaving 7 bases not matched to a gene. The CDR3 is 14 amino acids. From germline, CDR1 is SEHNR and CDR2 FQNEAQ (reference sequence). CDR3 region: CASSPKREGPEQYF. The CDR3 DNA reads TGTGCCAGCAGCCCAAAGCGGGAGGGCCCCGAGCAGTACTTC.